This T cell receptor (beta chain) was captured by sequencing in a study of glioma-infiltrating T cells. Study conclusions and caveats: Above-expected tissue-blood divergence occurred in all gliomas, most in low-grade ones.

Using RNA template, CDR3s of TCR alpha and beta were amplified with iRepertoire arm-PCR. TCRdb reanalysed the multiplex PCR reads using MiXCR and keeps one entry per CDR3 protein. This sample has about 140,000 distinct CDR3 sequences, with 30% to 40% found just once. A remark on this clonotype: No antigen is known for it.

The CDR3 contains 15 residues. Germline V gives CDR1 SNHLY, CDR2 FYNNEI. V was pared by 6 bases and J by 5 bases, with 16 bases between. Input material: glioma tissue, nonneoplastic brain tissue, or PBMCs (not recorded which). This receptor was taken from a human donor with low-grade glioma or glioblastoma, undergoing nonglioma brain surgery, or in good health (not recorded which). The V gene is TRBV2, the J gene TRBJ1-4, with TRBD1 as a possible D gene (5 bases). The CDR3 reads CASRSGQTLNEKLFF. For the CDR3, the DNA is TGTGCCAGCAGATCAGGACAAACCCTAAATGAAAAACTGTTTTTT.